One and the same sample provided the 22 T cell receptor beta chains below, sequenced in a study of T cell responses to AZD1222 COVID-19 vaccine. Here immunoSEQ multiplex PCR was the method, and the copy in TCRdb shows in-frame clones only, minus some. The data hold tens of thousands of clones, with 75% to 95% observed a single time. Sample: peripheral blood, taken 28 days after the second AZD1222 dose. These receptors were collected from an adult who received the AZD1222 COVID-19 vaccine.

The CDR3 nucleotides read TGCGCCAGCAGCCAAGATACTATCGACAGCCTAGGTTACAATGAGCAGTTCTTC. Protein product: CASSQDTIDSLGYNEQFF. The chain employs TRBV4-3 and TRBJ2-1; D perhaps matches TRBD1 (5 bases). This CDR3 has 18 amino acids. Germline assignment: CDR1 LGHNA and CDR2 YSLEER. V was trimmed by 0 bases and J by 4 bases, leaving 19 bases between them.

This chain links TRBV18 with TRBJ1-5; no firm D call. Germline V lookup: CDR1 KGHSH, CDR2 LQKENI. The CDR3 is 14 amino acids. Trimming shortened V by 6 bases and J by 7 bases, and 16 bases separated the two germline ends. CDR3 in amino acids: CASSPIRAEQPQHF. CDR3 bases: TGTGCCAGCTCCCCTATCCGGGCCGAACAGCCCCAGCATTTT.

This clone was seen a single time. The V and J genes are TRBV6-4 and TRBJ2-5; 12 bases map to TRBD1. Germline V gene data show CDR1 as MRHNA and CDR2 as SNTAGT. This CDR3 is built from 14 residues. V dropped 3 bases and J dropped 4; count of bases not matched to a gene: 0. This CDR3 is CASSEGQGAETQYF. CDR3 bases: TGTGCCAGCAGTGAGGGACAGGGGGCAGAGACCCAGTACTTC.

The chain has TRBV7-8 and TRBJ2-2; possibly TRBD1 for D (5 bases). Between the trimmed V and J ends, which lost 7 bases and 3 bases, there was a span of 21 bases. This CDR3 spans 17 amino acids. From germline, CDR1 is SGHVS and CDR2 FQNEAQ. The CDR3 loop is CASTPSSLGADTGELFF. The CDR3, as DNA: TGTGCCAGCACCCCTTCTTCGTTAGGGGCGGACACCGGGGAGCTGTTTTTT.

Here the CDR3 reads CASSRSGGDNEQFF. The CDR3, as DNA: TGTGCCAGCAGCAGGAGCGGGGGGGACAATGAGCAGTTCTTC. The chain recombines TRBV28 with TRBJ2-1; 10 bases fit TRBD2. V was pared by 6 bases and J by 5 bases, with 4 bases of the junction left unmatched. The CDR3 totals 14 residues. Germline assignment: CDR1 MDHEN and CDR2 SYDVKM.

This clone has just one count. The V gene is TRBV5-1, the J gene TRBJ2-3; tentative D call: TRBD1 (6 bases). Germline CDR1 is SGHRS and CDR2 is YFSETQ. With 0 bases removed from V and 2 bases from J, the gap between germline ends came to 10 bases. This CDR3 spans 15 amino acids. CDR3 nucleotides: TGCGCCAGCAGCTTGGACAGGGCCCACACAGATACGCAGTATTTT. Its protein is CASSLDRAHTDTQYF.

This clone was counted between two and nine times. The chain recombines TRBV4-1 with TRBJ1-2; 10 nucleotides line up with TRBD1. The CDR3 runs 20 residues. The germline V gene encodes CDR1 MGHRA and CDR2 YSYEKL. V was clipped by 0 bases and J by 5 bases; unmatched bases: 18. CDR3 sequence reads: CASSQDAPGGTGDWWYGYTF. CDR3 sequence (DNA): TGCGCCAGCAGCCAAGATGCCCCGGGTGGGACAGGGGACTGGTGGTATGGCTACACCTTC.

V usage is TRBV5-6 and J usage is TRBJ2-2; 11 nucleotides line up with TRBD2. This CDR3 comprises 17 residues. Trimming removed 2 bases from V and 4 bases from J; junction bases left unmatched: 7. Germline loops: CDR1 SGHDT, CDR2 YYEEEE. CDR3 nucleotide sequence: TGTGCCAGCAGCTTCGGGCTAGCGGGGGGTTCCACCGGGGAGCTGTTTTTT. It is translated as CASSFGLAGGSTGELFF.

The CDR3 protein is CASSYSGNYNSPLHF. The CDR3 DNA reads TGTGCCAGCAGTTACTCTGGAAACTATAATTCACCCCTCCACTTT. The chain is built from TRBV3-1 (or the pseudogene TRBV3-2) and TRBJ1-6; unclear D gene. Trimming pared 6 bases from V and 3 bases from J, leaving 12 bases between. Germline V gene sequence: CDR1 LGHDT, CDR2 YNNKEL (reference sequence). This CDR3 spans 15 amino acids.

The chain has TRBV18 and TRBJ1-6; TRBD1 aligns across 9 bases. V trimming: 3 bases; J trimming: 5 bases; junction bases outside the gene matches: 2. The CDR3 runs to 15 residues. Germline V gene data show CDR1 as KGHSH and CDR2 as LQKENI. CDR3 sequence: CASSPWDRDNSPLHF. The CDR3 DNA follows: TGTGCCAGCTCACCTTGGGACAGGGATAATTCACCCCTCCACTTT.

The chain employs TRBV18 and TRBJ1-5, with D possibly matching TRBD1 (5 bases). Between the trimmed V and J ends, which lost 6 bases and 0 bases, there was a span of 12 bases. The length of the CDR3 is 15 residues. From germline, CDR1 is KGHSH and CDR2 LQKENI. The chain's CDR3 is CASSIDSNSNQPQHF. CDR3 DNA: TGTGCCAGCTCCATCGACAGTAATAGCAATCAGCCCCAGCATTTT.

This chain links TRBV9 with TRBJ1-4; 8 bases line up with TRBD1. Unmatched junction bases numbered 4, after V lost 3 bases and J lost 6 bases. The CDR3 is 14 residues long. Germline values: CDR1 SGDLS, CDR2 YYNGEE. CDR3 loop: CASSARTGHEKLFF. The CDR3 nucleotides are TGTGCCAGCAGCGCTCGGACAGGGCATGAAAAACTGTTTTTT.

The chain is built from TRBV7-2 and TRBJ2-7, with D perhaps matching TRBD1 or TRBD2 (5 bases each). The CDR3 is made up of 15 amino acids. Trimming removed 2 bases from V and 0 bases from J, with 11 bases in between. Germline CDR1 is SGHTA and CDR2 is FQGNSA. In DNA form, the CDR3 reads TGTGCCAGCAGCTTAAGGGACGGCTACTCCTACGAGCAGTACTTC. This translates into CASSLRDGYSYEQYF. The entire variable domain, with the rest obtained from reference TRBV7-2 and TRBJ2-7, is as follows: GAGVSQSPSNKVTEKGKDVELRCDPISGHTALYWYRQSLGQGLEFLIYFQGNSAPDKSGLPSDRFSAERTGGSVSTLTIQRTQQEDSAVYLCASSLRDGYSYEQYFGPGTRLTVT.

This rearrangement joins TRBV5-4 to TRBJ1-1; the D is unclear. Looked up from germline, CDR1 is SGHNT and CDR2 is YYREEE (reference sequence). The CDR3 is made up of 13 amino acids. Trimming stripped 0 bases from V and 1 base from J, with 4 bases between. The CDR3 DNA follows: TGTGCCAGCAGCTTGGGAGCGAACACTGAAGCTTTCTTT. Protein sequence: CASSLGANTEAFF.

In its sample, this clone was seen once. This chain connects TRBV4-1 to TRBJ1-5, with 7 bases lining up with TRBD1. In germline, CDR1 is MGHRA, CDR2 YSYEKL. J was trimmed by 2 bases and V by 3 bases; bases with no gene match: 4. The length of the CDR3 is 15 residues. CDR3 nucleotide sequence: TGCGCCAGCAGCCAGGGAGACAGGGGCAATCAGCCCCAGCATTTT. Translated, it gives CASSQGDRGNQPQHF.

V gene TRBV1 combines with J gene TRBJ2-3; TRBD2, the table's D call, was not compared with the DNA. TRBV1 is an annotated pseudogene. The CDR3 totals 17 residues. The CDR3 DNA reads as TGCACCAGCAGCCGGACTAGCGGGGCCCCCAGAACAGATACGCAGTATTTT. Translation gives CTSSRTSGAPRTDTQYF.

The chain joins TRBV4-3 to TRBJ1-4; D is perhaps TRBD1 (6 bases). Per the germline V gene, CDR1 is LGHNA and CDR2 is YSLEER. The V end lost 0 bases, the J end lost 0 bases, and 11 bases lay between the germline ends. CDR3 length: 17 amino acids. CDR3 coding DNA: TGCGCCAGCAGCCAAGATCCCCCAGGGGCAACTAATGAAAAACTGTTTTTT. Translating it yields CASSQDPPGATNEKLFF.

The J gene is TRBJ2-2, the V gene TRBV4-1, with D uncertain. The CDR3 contains 15 residues. Germline CDR1 and CDR2: MGHRA and YSYEKL. The V end lost 0 bases, the J end lost 2 bases, and 7 bases lay between the germline ends. DNA for the CDR3: TGCGCCAGCAGCCAAGATCGCGGTAACACCGGGGAGCTGTTTTTT. This gives the protein CASSQDRGNTGELFF.

The genes are TRBV27 and TRBJ1-1; 8 nucleotides agree with TRBD1. From germline, CDR1 is MNHEY and CDR2 SMNVEV (reference sequence). Trimming at V came to 6 bases and at J to 0 bases, leaving 3 bases not matched to a gene. The CDR3 has 14 amino acids. CDR3 in amino acids: CASRTGAVNTEAFF. The CDR3 bases are TGTGCCAGCAGGACAGGGGCCGTGAACACTGAAGCTTTCTTT.

In nucleotides, the CDR3 is TGTGCCAGCAGTGATGGGACAGGCGGCAGGAGGACTGAAGCTTTCTTT. This translates into CASSDGTGGRRTEAFF. V usage is TRBV6-1 and J usage is TRBJ1-1, with 8 bases aligning to TRBD1. Germline lookup yields CDR1 MNHNS and CDR2 SASEGT. This CDR3 has 16 amino acids. V lost 3 bases and J lost 5; bases outside the gene matches: 11.

This chain joins TRBV7-8 and TRBJ1-5, with D hard to call. V was pared by 5 bases and J by 4 bases, with 15 bases between. The CDR3 extends over 15 amino acids. Per the germline V gene, CDR1 is SGHVS and CDR2 is FQNEAQ. The CDR3 DNA sequence: TGTGCCAGCAGCCCCAATGCACCATCTAATCAGCCCCAGCATTTT. Encoded protein: CASSPNAPSNQPQHF.

The chain carries TRBV19 and TRBJ1-2, with unresolved D. The germline V gene has CDR1 LNHDA and CDR2 SQIVND (reference sequence). The CDR3 covers 15 residues. V lost 3 bases, J lost 5 bases, and 16 bases lay in between. This CDR3 reads CASSIGPGATYGYTF. CDR3 coding DNA: TGTGCCAGTAGTATCGGTCCCGGAGCCACGTATGGCTACACCTTC.